This is a list of T cell receptor beta chains from one sample in a study of T cell responses to AZD1222 COVID-19 vaccine. Assay: immunoSEQ multiplex PCR; the TCRdb copy retains only in-frame clones and omits some. The repertoire holds some 130,000 clones, 80% to 95% seen once, with about 3% in the top ten. The sample here was peripheral blood, taken on day 0 of AZD1222 vaccination. These TCRs come from an adult in good health. Each CDR3 is given with its conserved first and last residue. The D gene is left open where the match is weak. Rows may omit the clone size; those that give it use once, few, many or a size class.

-	-	TRBJ2-3	14	TRBV5-1	CASSLGGDTDTQYF	TGCGCCAGCAGCTTGGGAGGGGACACAGATACGCAGTATTTT
-	TRBD2	TRBJ2-7	14	TRBV27	CASSFGTSGYEQYF	TGTGCCAGCAGTTTTGGAACTAGCGGTTACGAGCAGTACTTC
-	-	TRBJ2-3	13	TRBV9	CASSRSGVDTQYF	TGTGCCAGCAGCCGATCGGGGGTAGATACGCAGTATTTT
-	TRBD1	TRBJ1-2	13	TRBV30	CAWHRDRPYGYTF	TGTGCCTGGCACCGGGACAGGCCCTATGGCTACACCTTC
once	-	TRBJ2-4	14	TRBV14	CASSPHLAKNIQYF	TGTGCCAGCAGCCCTCATCTAGCCAAAAACATTCAGTACTTC
-	-	TRBJ2-5	16	TRBV9	CASSETYGSRGETQYF	TGTGCCAGCAGCGAAACTTACGGGAGCCGGGGAGAGACCCAGTACTTC
-	-	TRBJ2-1	15	TRBV30	CAWSVLAETYNEQFF	TGTGCCTGGAGTGTACTAGCAGAAACCTACAATGAGCAGTTCTTC
-	-	TRBJ1-1	13	TRBV6-5	CASKLDRNTEAFF	TGTGCCAGCAAGCTCGACAGGAACACTGAAGCTTTCTTT
-	TRBD1	TRBJ2-3	16	TRBV11-3	CASSRGTGGEADTQYF	TGTGCCAGCAGCCGGGGCACAGGGGGCGAGGCAGATACGCAGTATTTT
-	-	TRBJ1-1	12	TRBV4-1	CASSQAQGEAFF	TGCGCCAGCAGCCAAGCCCAGGGGGAAGCTTTCTTT
once	TRBD2	TRBJ2-3	15	TRBV24-1	CATSRTSGKADTQYF	TGTGCCACCAGCAGGACTAGCGGGAAGGCAGATACGCAGTATTTT
-	-	TRBJ1-1	15	TRBV7-2	CASSLAGGGFTEAFF	TGTGCCAGCAGCTTAGCGGGGGGAGGGTTCACTGAAGCTTTCTTT
-	TRBD1	TRBJ1-1	15	TRBV5-1	CASSLGDRVFPEAFF	TGCGCCAGCAGCTTGGGGGACAGGGTCTTCCCTGAAGCTTTCTTT
-	-	TRBJ2-7	12	TRBV21-1	CASSKEQYEQYF	TGTGCCAGCAGCAAAGAGCAGTACGAGCAGTACTTC
-	-	TRBJ1-2	11	TRBV29-1	CSVEHQDGYTF	TGCAGCGTGGAGCACCAAGATGGCTACACCTTC
-	TRBD2	TRBJ2-7	14	TRBV11-1	CASSSQLASYEQYF	TGTGCCAGCAGCTCCCAACTAGCGTCATACGAGCAGTACTTC
-	-	TRBJ1-4	13	TRBV10-2	CASRDGLNEKLFF	TGCGCCAGCAGGGACGGACTGAATGAAAAACTGTTTTTT
-	-	TRBJ1-1	15	TRBV5-5	CASSPYYTPNTEAFF	TGTGCCAGCAGCCCATACTACACCCCGAACACTGAAGCTTTCTTT
-	-	TRBJ2-7	14	TRBV9	CASSVARRGGEQYF	TGTGCCAGCAGCGTAGCTAGGAGAGGGGGCGAGCAGTACTTC
once	-	TRBJ2-7	15	TRBV19	CASSIAAGGAYEQYF	TGTGCCAGTAGTATAGCTGCAGGGGGGGCCTACGAGCAGTACTTC
few	TRBD1	TRBJ1-2	15	TRBV6-5	CASRAGTGVRYGYTF	TGTGCCAGCAGGGCCGGGACAGGGGTTCGGTATGGCTACACCTTC
-	TRBD2	TRBJ2-5	15	TRBV28	CASSLAAGEVETQYF	TGTGCCAGCAGTTTGGCAGCGGGAGAGGTCGAGACCCAGTACTTC
-	TRBD2	TRBJ2-3	19	TRBV7-2	CASSPYPVRLAGVLDTQYF	TGTGCCAGCAGCCCCTATCCCGTACGACTAGCGGGAGTGTTAGATACGCAGTATTTT
-	-	TRBJ2-1	15	TRBV24-1	CATSDFAGSYNEQFF	TGTGCCACCAGTGATTTTGCGGGCTCCTACAATGAGCAGTTCTTC
-	-	TRBJ1-6	17	TRBV9	CASSHAGISSYNSPLHF	TGTGCCAGCTCCCACGCCGGGATCAGCTCCTATAATTCACCCCTCCACTTT
-	-	TRBJ1-1	14	TRBV2	CASSEVWAGRKAFF	TGTGCCAGCAGTGAAGTATGGGCAGGACGAAAAGCTTTCTTT
-	TRBD2	TRBJ2-1	14	TRBV6-1	CASTPGTRSAEQFF	TGTGCCAGCACCCCCGGGACTAGGAGTGCTGAGCAGTTCTTC
once	TRBD1	TRBJ2-3	18	TRBV7-2	CASSLWSGDRGRADTQYF	TGTGCCAGCAGCTTATGGTCAGGGGACAGGGGGCGGGCAGATACGCAGTATTTT
-	TRBD1	TRBJ1-2	17	TRBV2	CASSPPRVDRVSGGYTF	TGTGCCAGCAGTCCCCCCCGGGTCGACAGGGTCTCTGGGGGCTACACCTTC
-	-	TRBJ1-4	13	TRBV18	CASSTGPNEKLFF	TGTGCCAGCTCAACAGGGCCTAATGAAAAACTGTTTTTT
-	TRBD2	TRBJ2-7	15	TRBV19	CASSKPTSGRYEQYF	TGTGCCAGTAGTAAACCGACTAGCGGGAGGTACGAGCAGTACTTC
-	-	TRBJ2-2	13	TRBV6-5	CASTYGGTGELFF	TGTGCCAGCACTTATGGGGGAACCGGGGAGCTGTTTTTT
-	-	TRBJ1-2	13	TRBV7-2	CASSLRPGSGYTF	TGTGCCAGCAGCTTGCGTCCGGGGTCAGGCTACACCTTC
-	TRBD2	TRBJ2-2	13	TRBV12-3/TRBV12-4	CASSFVRLAELFF	TGTGCCAGCAGTTTTGTGCGACTAGCGGAGCTGTTTTTT
-	-	TRBJ1-1	14	TRBV6-1	CASSERRGRTEAFF	TGTGCCAGCAGTGAACGACGGGGCCGCACTGAAGCTTTCTTT
-	-	TRBJ1-3	17	TRBV7-8	CASSRGRGPDSGNTIYF	TGTGCCAGCAGCCGGGGGAGGGGCCCAGACTCTGGAAACACCATATATTTT
-	TRBD2	TRBJ2-1	17	TRBV14	CASSLRTSGDSYNEQFF	TGTGCCAGCAGCCTTCGGACTAGCGGGGACTCCTACAATGAGCAGTTCTTC
-	-	TRBJ2-1	16	TRBV24-1	CATSDLSADSYNEQFF	TGTGCCACCAGTGATTTGAGCGCGGACTCCTACAATGAGCAGTTCTTC
once	-	TRBJ2-3	14	TRBV30	CAWSVSGLRDTQYF	TGTGCCTGGAGTGTATCCGGGCTACGCGATACGCAGTATTTT
-	TRBD2	TRBJ2-7	13	TRBV18	CASSGLARWEQYF	TGTGCCAGCTCAGGACTAGCGCGCTGGGAGCAGTACTTC
-	-	TRBJ2-5	11	TRBV7-9	CASRSGETQYF	TGTGCCAGCCGATCGGGAGAGACCCAGTACTTC
-	-	TRBJ2-7	16	TRBV28	CASSDELHAGTYEQYF	TGTGCCAGCAGTGACGAACTCCACGCGGGGACCTACGAGCAGTACTTC
-	-	TRBJ1-5	13	TRBV6-1	CASSEVGVQPQHF	TGTGCCAGCAGTGAAGTAGGGGTACAGCCCCAGCATTTT
-	-	TRBJ1-3	14	TRBV2	CASSDRGIGNTIYF	TGTGCCAGCAGTGACAGGGGAATAGGAAACACCATATATTTT
-	-	TRBJ1-3	14	TRBV28	CASTLGMSGNTIYF	TGTGCCAGCACTCTGGGCATGTCTGGAAACACCATATATTTT
-	-	TRBJ2-4	15	TRBV4-2	CASSQSSVGQNIQYF	TGTGCCAGCAGCCAGAGCAGCGTAGGACAAAACATTCAGTACTTC
-	-	TRBJ1-1	13	TRBV7-9	CASSFNQNTEAFF	TGTGCCAGCAGCTTCAACCAGAACACTGAAGCTTTCTTT
-	TRBD2	TRBJ2-5	19	TRBV24-1	CATSDHGLAGASFQETQYF	TGTGCCACCAGTGATCACGGACTAGCGGGGGCCTCCTTCCAAGAGACCCAGTACTTC
-	-	TRBJ1-5	16	TRBV19	CASIRWGGRSNQPQHF	TGTGCCAGTATCAGGTGGGGAGGGCGTAGCAATCAGCCCCAGCATTTT
once	-	TRBJ2-7	16	TRBV4-1	CASSQEVRGAFYEQYF	TGCGCCAGCAGCCAAGAAGTTCGCGGGGCGTTTTACGAGCAGTACTTC
-	-	TRBJ2-6	14	TRBV10-3	CAISDYSGANVLTF	TGTGCCATCAGTGATTACTCTGGGGCCAACGTCCTGACTTTC